One sample yielded the 17 T cell receptor beta chains listed below, sequenced in a study of T cells in Graves' hyperthyroidism and ophthalmopathy. Amplified TCR beta CDR3 regions came from RNA transcripts. TCR CDR3 regions were first amplified by RT-PCR with HTBI primers. From the multiplex PCR reads, TCRdb called clonotypes with MiXCR, one entry per CDR3 protein. The sample carries some 550,000 distinct CDR3 sequences, less than 25% recorded once. Material: blood. These receptors all come from a man aged 18 to 35 with Graves' hyperthyroidism.

This clonotype has only one observation. A much larger clone differs from this one at a single base, so this may be a read error. J is TRBJ1-5 and V is TRBV20-1, with 8 bases matching TRBD1. With 6 bases clipped from V and 10 bases from J, the junction kept 14 bases outside the gene matches. The CDR3 loop spans 14 amino acids. Germline V gene sequence: CDR1 DFQATT, CDR2 SNEGSKA (reference sequence). Written as DNA, the CDR3 is TGCAGTGCGGCCCGACAGGGGTTGGTTCATCCCCAGCATTTT. This encodes CSAARQGLVHPQHF.

There are a few counts of this clonotype. J is TRBJ1-6 and V is TRBV28, with D uncertain. CDR3 size: 14 residues. Germline V gives CDR1 MDHEN, CDR2 SYDVKM. The ends were cut back, 7 bases at V and 7 bases at J, with 14 bases in the middle. The CDR3 loop is CASTKGLLNSPLHF. DNA of the CDR3: TGTGCCAGCACCAAAGGCCTGTTGAATTCACCCCTCCACTTT. The full variable domain, rest sourced from reference TRBV28 and TRBJ1-6, is DVKVTQSSRYLVKRTGEKVFLECVQDMDHENMFWYRQDPGLGLRLIYFSYDVKMKEKGDIPEGYSVSREKKERFSLILESASTNQTSMYLCASTKGLLNSPLHFGNGTRLTVT.

This clonotype occurred many times. The V call is TRBV20-1, the J call TRBJ1-2, with D possibly matching TRBD1 (6 bases). Per the germline V gene, CDR1 is DFQATT and CDR2 is SNEGSKA (reference sequence). Deletions cut 3 bases from V and 7 bases from J, with 9 bases between. The CDR3 length is 11 residues. Here the CDR3 DNA reads TGCAGTGCTAGTACAGGGAGTGGCTACACCTTC. Translated: CSASTGSGYTF.

Ten or more counts support this clonotype. CDR3 sequence (DNA): TGTGCCAGCAGTTTCAGGGTCTCCTACGAGCAGTACTTC. Its translation: CASSFRVSYEQYF. The rearrangement joins TRBV12-3 or TRBV12-4 to TRBJ2-7; TRBD1 might be the D (5 bases). This CDR3 has 13 residues. Trimming removed 3 bases at V and 0 bases at J, with 6 bases between.

The chain combines TRBV12-3 or TRBV12-4 with TRBJ1-2; D gene uncertain. Trimming cost V 0 bases and J 5 bases, with 10 bases left between them. The CDR3 loop spans 14 amino acids. The CDR3 protein is CASSLALGFYGYTF. CDR3 sequence (DNA): TGTGCCAGCAGTTTAGCGCTGGGGTTTTATGGCTACACCTTC.

This clonotype was counted at least ten times. This CDR3 reads CASSTEVHTGELFF. CDR3 nucleotide sequence: TGTGCCAGCAGTACTGAGGTTCACACCGGGGAGCTGTTTTTT. The rearrangement links TRBV6-5 to TRBJ2-2; D ambiguous. Between the trimmed V and J ends, which lost 5 bases and 3 bases, there was a span of 10 bases. This CDR3 has 14 residues. Germline lookup yields CDR1 MNHEY and CDR2 SVGAGI.

The V and J genes are TRBV20-1 and TRBJ1-2; weak D call: TRBD1 (5 bases). CDR3 size: 11 residues. The V gene lost 7 bases and the J gene lost 7 bases, with 13 bases spanning the gap. Germline CDR1 is DFQATT and CDR2 is SNEGSKA (reference sequence). The CDR3 here is CSVGRGGGYTF. The CDR3 bases are TGCAGTGTCGGGAGGGGCGGTGGCTACACCTTC.

This clonotype was recorded only once. The chain has TRBV28 and TRBJ1-1, with 10 bases fitting TRBD1. The CDR3 sequence is 13 residues long. CDR1 is MDHEN and CDR2 is SYDVKM in the germline V gene. Trimming cost V 8 bases and J 6 bases; bases outside gene matches: 6. The CDR3 region has the DNA TGTGCCAGCCTGACAGGGGGCATCGCTGAAGCTTTCTTT. Protein product: CASLTGGIAEAFF.

V is TRBV4-2 and J is TRBJ1-5; 7 bases line up with TRBD1. Germline CDR1 LGHNA, CDR2 YNFKEQ. The CDR3 has 16 residues. The trim removed 4 bases at V and 2 bases at J, leaving 8 bases unmatched. CDR3 nucleotide sequence: TGTGCCAGCAGCCCCGGACAGGCCTACGGCAATCAGCCCCAGCATTTT. It is translated as CASSPGQAYGNQPQHF.

This sequence joins TRBV4-1 and TRBJ2-7, with D possibly matching TRBD1 (6 bases). The germline V gene has CDR1 MGHRA and CDR2 YSYEKL. V lost 3 bases and J 6 bases, leaving 9 bases between the germline ends. CDR3 length: 12 amino acids. CDR3 amino acids: CASSQGASEQYF. The CDR3 DNA reads as TGCGCCAGCAGCCAGGGGGCCAGCGAGCAGTACTTC.

Many counts were recorded for this clonotype. The V call is TRBV6-1, the J call TRBJ2-5, with 8 bases that match TRBD1. J was trimmed by 5 bases and V by 6 bases; bases with no gene match: 11. Germline loops: CDR1 MNHNS, CDR2 SASEGT. The CDR3 loop spans 15 amino acids. This CDR3 reads CASSQTLTGDETQYF. In DNA form, the CDR3 reads TGTGCCAGCAGCCAAACCCTGACAGGGGATGAGACCCAGTACTTC.

The chain joins TRBV6-1 to TRBJ1-5, with a tentative D call TRBD1 (6 bases). In germline, CDR1 is MNHNS, CDR2 SASEGT. CDR3 size: 13 residues. Deletions cut 3 bases from V and 16 bases from J, with 19 bases between. The CDR3, as DNA: TGTGCCAGCAGTGAGCCAGAACAGGGAGTTGGACATTTT. Translating gives CASSEPEQGVGHF.

This clonotype was detected many times. This sequence joins TRBV6-5 and TRBJ1-2; tentatively, D is TRBD1 (6 bases). The CDR3 sequence is 15 residues long. Looked up from germline, CDR1 is MNHEY and CDR2 is SVGAGI. V lost 5 bases and J 4 bases, leaving 17 bases between the germline ends. The CDR3 DNA follows: TGTGCCAGCAGTACTTGGGGGGGGGCTCCCTATGGCTACACCTTC. Its protein product is CASSTWGGAPYGYTF.

There are a few counts of this clonotype. This rearrangement joins TRBV5-1 to TRBJ1-1, with 9 nucleotides matching TRBD1. The length of the CDR3 is 15 residues. Germline trimming cut 0 bases from V and 6 bases from J; bases unmatched to any gene: 6. CDR1 and CDR2 from the germline V gene are SGHRS and YFSETQ. The CDR3 sequence: CASSLEQGARSEAFF. DNA for the CDR3: TGCGCCAGCAGCTTGGAACAGGGGGCGAGGTCTGAAGCTTTCTTT.

At least ten counts were recorded for this clonotype. The rearrangement links TRBV12-3 or TRBV12-4 to TRBJ1-1; no clear D. V was clipped by 2 bases and J by 6 bases, with 13 bases between them. The CDR3 is made up of 14 amino acids. The CDR3 DNA reads as TGTGCCAGCAGTTTATCCGGTGGTCGGGCTGAAGCTTTCTTT. Its protein product is CASSLSGGRAEAFF.

The table lists this clonotype with many counts. The rearrangement joins TRBV12-3 or TRBV12-4 to TRBJ2-2, with D tentatively TRBD1 (5 bases). With 4 bases removed from V and 6 bases from J, the gap between germline ends came to 9 bases. CDR3 length equals 13 residues. The DNA for the CDR3 is TGTGCCAGCAGTTCTCAGGGTCCCGGGGAGCTGTTTTTT. This sequence encodes CASSSQGPGELFF.

This clonotype occurred many times. The chain is built from TRBV25-1 and TRBJ2-7; 12 bases match TRBD1. This CDR3 spans 18 amino acids. The germline V gene encodes CDR1 MGHDK and CDR2 SYGVNS. The trim removed 7 bases at V and 1 base at J, leaving 14 bases unmatched. The CDR3 reads CASIGGQGASAPSYEQYF. The CDR3 region has the DNA TGTGCCAGCATCGGGGGACAGGGGGCTTCAGCCCCATCCTACGAGCAGTACTTC.